Each of the 17 T cell receptor beta chains below was sequenced from the same sample in a study of cytomegalovirus exposure and HLA in healthy donors. The PCR ran on 60 Vbeta and 13 Jbeta primers. TCRdb keeps only in-frame clones here, not all; method: immunoSEQ multiplex PCR. The listing contains some 84,000 clones. Input material: PBMCs. Receptors were obtained from a man in his forties or fifties in good health and CMV-seronegative.

This chain connects TRBV7-9 to TRBJ2-5; D is possibly TRBD2 (6 bases). The DNA end is a closer match to TRBJ2-7, so the J assignment may be wrong. The germline gives CDR1 SEHNR, CDR2 FQNEAQ (reference sequence). The CDR3 is 14 residues long. The CDR3 spells CASSPSVGGREQYF. Written as DNA, the CDR3 is TGTGCCAGCAGCCCCTCCGTGGGGGGACGCGAGCAGTACTTC.

The rearrangement links TRBV19 to TRBJ1-6; TRBD1 aligns across 8 bases. Germline V lookup: CDR1 LNHDA, CDR2 SQIVND (reference sequence). The CDR3 loop spans 17 amino acids. The ends lost 4 bases at V and 9 bases at J; junction bases unmatched: 14. The CDR3 protein is CASSNEYRGSKVSPLHF. CDR3 nucleotide sequence: TGTGCCAGTAGTAACGAATACAGGGGGTCGAAGGTTTCACCCCTCCACTTT.

The rearrangement links TRBV28 to TRBJ1-2; D unclear. Trimming shortened V by 6 bases and J by 9 bases, and 23 bases separated the two germline ends. CDR1 is MDHEN, CDR2 SYDVKM, per germline. The CDR3 consists of 15 residues. CDR3 DNA sequence: TGTGCCAGCAGCCTCAGAGGACTTTCGGAGTTGAGCTACACCTTC. Encoded protein: CASSLRGLSELSYTF.

This chain uses TRBV7-8 with TRBJ2-7; D is ambiguous. V shed 3 bases and J shed 0 bases, with 9 bases lying between them. CDR1 and CDR2 (germline): SGHVS, FQNEAQ. The CDR3 is 14 residues long. CDR3 sequence: CASSFQVISYEQYF. CDR3 nucleotide sequence: TGTGCCAGCAGCTTTCAGGTGATCTCCTACGAGCAGTACTTC.

The chain couples TRBV14 to TRBJ1-4; no clear D gene. Germline lookup yields CDR1 SGHDN and CDR2 FVKESK. CDR3 length: 12 amino acids. With 5 bases removed from V and 4 bases from J, the gap between germline ends came to 5 bases. This CDR3 reads CASSYFNEKLFF. The DNA of the CDR3 is TGTGCCAGCAGCTACTTTAATGAAAAACTGTTTTTT.

J is TRBJ2-7 and V is TRBV7-8; 8 bases are a match to TRBD1. The CDR3 is 13 residues long. V was pared by 5 bases and J by 5 bases, with 5 bases of the junction left unmatched. Germline CDR1 reads SGHVS; CDR2 reads FQNEAQ. The CDR3 nucleotides are TGTGCCAGCAGCAGAGACAGGGGCCACGAGCAGTACTTC. Its protein is CASSRDRGHEQYF.

The CDR3 sequence is CASSDLGGNQPQHF. DNA of the CDR3: TGTGCCAGCAGTGATTTGGGCGGCAATCAGCCCCAGCATTTT. The chain uses TRBV2 and TRBJ1-5, with unresolved D. This CDR3 is 14 amino acids long. Germline V gives CDR1 SNHLY, CDR2 FYNNEI. Between the trimmed V and J ends, which lost 3 bases and 2 bases, there was a span of 8 bases.

The rearrangement joins TRBV11-2 to TRBJ1-3, with D unclear. Germline V lookup: CDR1 SGHAT, CDR2 FQNNGV. CDR3 length: 16 amino acids. With 2 bases removed from V and 0 bases from J, the gap between germline ends came to 11 bases. CDR3 bases: TGTGCCAGCAGCTTAACCACCGGGAACTCTGGAAACACCATATATTTT. Amino acids: CASSLTTGNSGNTIYF.

V is TRBV12-5 and J is TRBJ2-7; 10 positions match TRBD1. J was trimmed by 6 bases and V by 7 bases; bases with no gene match: 6. The CDR3 extends over 13 amino acids. Germline CDR1 LGHNT, CDR2 FRNRAP. CDR3 region: CASVGRDRGEQYF. The CDR3 region has the DNA TGTGCTAGTGTAGGTCGGGACAGGGGCGAGCAGTACTTC.

The rearrangement joins TRBV27 to TRBJ2-7; D is possibly TRBD1 (6 bases). CDR1 is MNHEY and CDR2 is SMNVEV in the germline V gene (reference sequence). This CDR3 comprises 12 residues. With 7 bases removed from V and 3 bases from J, the gap between germline ends came to 10 bases. The CDR3 region has the DNA TGTGCCAGCACCAAGGGGGTCTACGAGCAGTACTTC. Residues: CASTKGVYEQYF.

The CDR3 region is CASSQGFYGYTF. The CDR3, as DNA: TGTGCCAGCAGCCAGGGCTTCTATGGCTACACCTTC. This rearrangement joins TRBV6-6 to TRBJ1-2, with a tentative D call TRBD1 (5 bases). The CDR3 has 12 amino acids. Deletions cut 6 bases from V and 4 bases from J, with 9 bases between. Germline CDR1 is MNHNY and CDR2 is SVGAGI (reference sequence).

This rearrangement joins TRBV6-5 to TRBJ1-5, with 8 bases matching TRBD1. The CDR3 covers 13 residues. Germline CDR1 MNHEY, CDR2 SVGAGI. V lost 6 bases to trimming and J lost 4 bases; unmatched junction nucleotides: 2. As DNA, the CDR3 is TGTGCCAGCAGCCGACAGGGGAATCAGCCCCAGCATTTT. This gives the protein CASSRQGNQPQHF.

This rearrangement joins TRBV2 to TRBJ2-7; 9 positions match TRBD1. Germline lookup yields CDR1 SNHLY and CDR2 FYNNEI. This CDR3 has 13 residues. V lost 8 bases and J lost 6; bases outside the gene matches: 8. CDR3 coding DNA: TGTGCCAGCTACGGACAGGGGCGGCGCGAGCAGTACTTC. This translates into CASYGQGRREQYF.

The chain is built from TRBV7-3 and TRBJ1-2; 9 bases line up with TRBD1. The CDR3 length is 14 residues. Germline-derived CDR1 and CDR2 are SGHTA and FQGTGA. V shed 5 bases, J shed 7 bases, and the junction held 8 bases outside the gene matches. The CDR3: CASSPKGQGPGYTF. The DNA for the CDR3 is TGTGCCAGCAGCCCTAAGGGACAGGGTCCTGGCTACACCTTC.

The rearrangement uses TRBV5-1 and TRBJ2-7; a possible D gene is TRBD2 (6 bases). The CDR3 totals 14 residues. The germline V gene encodes CDR1 SGHRS and CDR2 YFSETQ. Between the trimmed V and J ends, which lost 3 bases and 1 base, there was a span of 11 bases. This CDR3 reads CASSWRGVSYEQYF. The CDR3 region has the DNA TGCGCCAGCAGCTGGCGCGGGGTATCCTACGAGCAGTACTTC.

This chain connects TRBV5-6 to TRBJ2-3; 10 nucleotides line up with TRBD1. The CDR3 extends over 14 amino acids. Trimming removed 3 bases from V and 4 bases from J; junction bases left unmatched: 2. Germline V lookup: CDR1 SGHDT, CDR2 YYEEEE. The CDR3 bases are TGTGCCAGCAGCTCCGGGACAGGGGCAGATACGCAGTATTTT. Encoded protein: CASSSGTGADTQYF.

The V and J genes are TRBV9 and TRBJ2-1; TRBD2 agrees at 13 bases. The V and J ends lost 2 bases and 7 bases, in that order; junction bases with no gene match: 3. The CDR3 consists of 15 residues. The germline gives CDR1 SGDLS, CDR2 YYNGEE. CDR3 sequence (DNA): TGTGCCAGCAGCGTCGGGACTAGCGGGGCAAATGAGCAGTTCTTC. Its translation: CASSVGTSGANEQFF. The full variable domain, its missing parts supplied by reference TRBV9 and TRBJ2-1, is DSGVTQTPKHLITATGQRVTLRCSPRSGDLSVYWYQQSLDQGLQFLIQYYNGEERAKGNILERFSAQQFPDLHSELNLSSLELGDSALYFCASSVGTSGANEQFFGPGTRLTVL.